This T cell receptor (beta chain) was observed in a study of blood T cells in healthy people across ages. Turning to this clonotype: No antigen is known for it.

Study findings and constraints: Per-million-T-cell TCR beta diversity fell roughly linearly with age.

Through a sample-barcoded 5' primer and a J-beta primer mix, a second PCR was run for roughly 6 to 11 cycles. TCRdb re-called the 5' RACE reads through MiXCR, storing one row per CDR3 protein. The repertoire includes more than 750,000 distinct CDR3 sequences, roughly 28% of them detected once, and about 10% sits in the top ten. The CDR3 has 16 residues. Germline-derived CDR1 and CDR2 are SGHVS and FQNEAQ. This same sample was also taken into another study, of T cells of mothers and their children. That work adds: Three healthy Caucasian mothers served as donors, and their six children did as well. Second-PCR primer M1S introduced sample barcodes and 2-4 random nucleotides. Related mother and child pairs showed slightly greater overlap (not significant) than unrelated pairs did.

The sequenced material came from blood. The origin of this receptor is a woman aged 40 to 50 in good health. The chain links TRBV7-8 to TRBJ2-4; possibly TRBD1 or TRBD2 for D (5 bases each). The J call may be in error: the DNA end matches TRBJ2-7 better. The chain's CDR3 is CASSLALLMGVGEQYF. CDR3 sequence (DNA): TGTGCCAGCAGCTTAGCGTTATTGATGGGGGTTGGCGAGCAGTACTTC.